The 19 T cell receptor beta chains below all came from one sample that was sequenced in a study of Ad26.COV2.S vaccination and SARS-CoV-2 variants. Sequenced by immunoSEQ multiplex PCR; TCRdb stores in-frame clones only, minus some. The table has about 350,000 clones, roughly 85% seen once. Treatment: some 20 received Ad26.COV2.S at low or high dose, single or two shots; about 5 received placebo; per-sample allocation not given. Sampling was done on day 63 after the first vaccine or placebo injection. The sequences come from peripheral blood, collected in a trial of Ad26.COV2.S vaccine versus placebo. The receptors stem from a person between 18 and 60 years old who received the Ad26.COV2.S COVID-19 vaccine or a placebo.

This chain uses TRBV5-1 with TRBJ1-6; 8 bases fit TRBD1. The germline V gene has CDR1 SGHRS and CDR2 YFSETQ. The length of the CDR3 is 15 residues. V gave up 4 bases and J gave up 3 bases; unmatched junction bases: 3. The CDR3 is CASSPGGVYNSPLHF. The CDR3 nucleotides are TGCGCCAGCAGCCCAGGGGGCGTCTATAATTCACCCCTCCACTTT.

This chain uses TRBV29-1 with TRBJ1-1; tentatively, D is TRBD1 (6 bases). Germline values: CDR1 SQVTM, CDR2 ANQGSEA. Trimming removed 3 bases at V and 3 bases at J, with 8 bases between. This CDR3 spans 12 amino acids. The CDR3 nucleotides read TGCAGCGTTGATCGGACAGACACTGAAGCTTTCTTT. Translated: CSVDRTDTEAFF.

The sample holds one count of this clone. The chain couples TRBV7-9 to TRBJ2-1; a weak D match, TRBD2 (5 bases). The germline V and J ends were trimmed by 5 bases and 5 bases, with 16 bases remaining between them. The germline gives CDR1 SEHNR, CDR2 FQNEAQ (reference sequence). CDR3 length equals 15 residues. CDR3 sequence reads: CASSASTGVNNEQFF. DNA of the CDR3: TGTGCCAGCAGCGCGTCTACCGGGGTTAACAATGAGCAGTTCTTC.

The CDR3 DNA sequence: TGTGCCAGCAGGCCGGGACAGGGCTCCACAGATACGCAGTATTTT. The encoded protein is CASRPGQGSTDTQYF. This chain connects TRBV6-5 to TRBJ2-3, with 9 bases identical to TRBD1. The CDR3 is 15 residues long. Trimming at V came to 6 bases and at J to 2 bases, leaving 6 bases not matched to a gene. Germline CDR1 reads MNHEY; CDR2 reads SVGAGI.

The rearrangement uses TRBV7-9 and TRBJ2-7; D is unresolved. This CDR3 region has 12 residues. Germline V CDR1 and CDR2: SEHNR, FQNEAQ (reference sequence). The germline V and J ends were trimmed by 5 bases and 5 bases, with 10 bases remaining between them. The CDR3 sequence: CASSPQWDEQYF. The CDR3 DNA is TGTGCCAGCAGCCCCCAGTGGGACGAGCAGTACTTC.

CDR3 sequence: CASSPQLYNSPLHF. CDR3 bases: TGCGCCAGCAGCCCCCAGTTATATAATTCACCCCTCCACTTT. This sequence joins TRBV10-2 and TRBJ1-6; D gene uncertain. Germline loops: CDR1 WSHSY, CDR2 SAAADI. Trimming pared 6 bases from V and 4 bases from J, leaving 10 bases between. The CDR3 totals 14 residues.

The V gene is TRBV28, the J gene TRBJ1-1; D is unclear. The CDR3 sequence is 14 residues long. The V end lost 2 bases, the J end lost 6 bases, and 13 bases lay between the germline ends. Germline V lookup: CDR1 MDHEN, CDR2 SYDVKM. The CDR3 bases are TGTGCCAGCAGTTTAGACCCTGGTTCAGCTGAAGCTTTCTTT. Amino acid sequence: CASSLDPGSAEAFF.

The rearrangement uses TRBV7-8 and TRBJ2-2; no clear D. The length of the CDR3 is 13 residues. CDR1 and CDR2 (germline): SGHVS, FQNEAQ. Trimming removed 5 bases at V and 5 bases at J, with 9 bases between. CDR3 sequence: CASSPQKTGELFF. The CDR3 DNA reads TGTGCCAGCAGCCCCCAAAAGACCGGGGAGCTGTTTTTT.

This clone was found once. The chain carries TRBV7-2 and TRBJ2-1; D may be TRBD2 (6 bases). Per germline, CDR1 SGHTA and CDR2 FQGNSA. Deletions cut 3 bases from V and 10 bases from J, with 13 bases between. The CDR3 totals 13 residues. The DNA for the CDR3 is TGTGCCAGCAGCTTGACTAGTATCTGGGAGCAGTTCTTC. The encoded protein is CASSLTSIWEQFF.

DNA of the CDR3: TGCGCCAGCAGCCCTTCCCGGGACAGCTTCAATCAGCCCCAGCATTTT. It yields the protein CASSPSRDSFNQPQHF. J is TRBJ1-5 and V is TRBV4-3; TRBD1 matches at 7 bases. The CDR3 loop spans 16 amino acids. V dropped 4 bases and J dropped 3; count of bases not matched to a gene: 9. Germline V gene lookup returns CDR1 LGHNA and CDR2 YSLEER.

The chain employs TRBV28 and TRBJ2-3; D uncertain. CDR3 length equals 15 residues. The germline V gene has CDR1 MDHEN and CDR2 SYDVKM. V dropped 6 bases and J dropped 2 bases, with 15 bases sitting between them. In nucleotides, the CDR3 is TGTGCCAGCAGCCCGACCTCGACCCTCACAGATACGCAGTATTTT. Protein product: CASSPTSTLTDTQYF.

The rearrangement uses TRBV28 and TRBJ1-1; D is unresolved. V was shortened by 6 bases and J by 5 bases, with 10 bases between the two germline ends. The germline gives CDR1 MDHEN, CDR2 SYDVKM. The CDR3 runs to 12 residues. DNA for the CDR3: TGTGCCAGCAGGGAACAGCTAACTGAAGCTTTCTTT. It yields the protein CASREQLTEAFF.

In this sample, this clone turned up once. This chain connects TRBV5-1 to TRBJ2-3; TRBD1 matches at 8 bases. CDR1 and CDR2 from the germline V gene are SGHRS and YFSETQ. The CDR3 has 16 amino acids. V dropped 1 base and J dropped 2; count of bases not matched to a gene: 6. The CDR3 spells CASSLSRGRTTDTQYF. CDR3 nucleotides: TGCGCCAGCAGCTTGTCCAGGGGGCGAACCACAGATACGCAGTATTTT.

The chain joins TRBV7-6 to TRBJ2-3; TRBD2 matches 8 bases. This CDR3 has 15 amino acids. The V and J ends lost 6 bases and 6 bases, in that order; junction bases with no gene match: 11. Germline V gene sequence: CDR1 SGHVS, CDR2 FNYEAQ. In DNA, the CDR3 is TGTGCCAGCAGAGAAGGTAGCGGGGCCTTGGATACGCAGTATTTT. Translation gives CASREGSGALDTQYF.

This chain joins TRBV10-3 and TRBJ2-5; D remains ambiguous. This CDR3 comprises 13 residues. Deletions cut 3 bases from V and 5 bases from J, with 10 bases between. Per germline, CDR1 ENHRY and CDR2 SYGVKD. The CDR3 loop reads CAISDGDSETQYF. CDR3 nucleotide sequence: TGTGCCATCAGTGACGGTGATTCGGAGACCCAGTACTTC.

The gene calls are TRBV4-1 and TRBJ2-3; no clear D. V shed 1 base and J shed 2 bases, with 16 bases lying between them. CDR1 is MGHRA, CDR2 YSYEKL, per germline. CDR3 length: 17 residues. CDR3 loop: CASSQGWSNLLTDTQYF. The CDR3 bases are TGCGCCAGCAGCCAAGGGTGGTCGAACCTCCTCACAGATACGCAGTATTTT.

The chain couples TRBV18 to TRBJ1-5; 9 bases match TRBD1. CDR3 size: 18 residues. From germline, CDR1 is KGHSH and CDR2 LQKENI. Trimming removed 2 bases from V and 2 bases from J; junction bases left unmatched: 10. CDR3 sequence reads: CASSPTTGGTDGNQPQHF. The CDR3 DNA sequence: TGTGCCAGCTCACCAACGACAGGGGGGACCGATGGCAATCAGCCCCAGCATTTT. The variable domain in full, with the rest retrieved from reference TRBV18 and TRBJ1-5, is NAGVMQNPRHLVRRRGQEARLRCSPMKGHSHVYWYRQLPEEGLKFMVYLQKENIIDESGMPKERFSAEFPKEGPSILRIQQVVRGDSAAYFCASSPTTGGTDGNQPQHFGDGTRLSIL.

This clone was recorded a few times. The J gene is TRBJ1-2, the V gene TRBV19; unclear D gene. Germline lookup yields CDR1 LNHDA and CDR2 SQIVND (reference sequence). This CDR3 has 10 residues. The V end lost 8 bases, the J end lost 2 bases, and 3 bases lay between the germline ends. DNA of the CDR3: TGTGCCAGTTCAAACTATGGCTACACCTTC. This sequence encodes CASSNYGYTF.

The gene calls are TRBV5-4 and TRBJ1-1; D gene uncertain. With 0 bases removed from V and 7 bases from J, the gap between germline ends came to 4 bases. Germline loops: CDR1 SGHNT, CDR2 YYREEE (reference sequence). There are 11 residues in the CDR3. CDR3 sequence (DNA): TGTGCCAGCAGCTTGGGGTTTGAAGCTTTCTTT. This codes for CASSLGFEAFF.